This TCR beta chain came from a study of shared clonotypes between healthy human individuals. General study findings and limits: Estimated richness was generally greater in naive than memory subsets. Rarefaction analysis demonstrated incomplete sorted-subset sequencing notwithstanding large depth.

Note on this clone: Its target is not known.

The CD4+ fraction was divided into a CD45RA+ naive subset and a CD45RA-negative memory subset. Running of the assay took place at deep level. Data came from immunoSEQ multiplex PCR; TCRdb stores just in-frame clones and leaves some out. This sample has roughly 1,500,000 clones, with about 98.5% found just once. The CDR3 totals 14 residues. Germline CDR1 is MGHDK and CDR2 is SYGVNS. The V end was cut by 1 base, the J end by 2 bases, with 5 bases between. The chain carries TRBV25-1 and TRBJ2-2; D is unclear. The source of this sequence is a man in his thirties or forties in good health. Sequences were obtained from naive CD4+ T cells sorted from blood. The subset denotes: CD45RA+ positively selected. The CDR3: CASSESRNTGELFF. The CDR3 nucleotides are TGTGCCAGCAGTGAATCCCGAAACACCGGGGAGCTGTTTTTT.